This T cell receptor (beta chain) was obtained from a study of graft-versus-host responses after intestinal transplantation. On the study more broadly: Each of the recipients got a multivisceral, liver-intestinal, or isolated intestinal transplant. Study-level points and caveats: Maximum circulating GvH clone levels tracked with early post-transplant HvG decreases. High graft-versus-host to host-versus-graft T cell clonal ratios marked allografts of patients with graft-donor macrochimerism. GvH clones turned up in recipient marrow; some had shown up first in ileum or blood.

Assay used: immunoSEQ multiplex PCR; TCRdb lists only in-frame clones, some missing. Of some 140,000 clones listed, around 90% were seen once; the top ten hold 0.16%. Of note for this clone: Antigen: not known.

V lost 0 bases to trimming and J lost 0 bases, with 6 bases between them. The CDR3 is 14 residues long. Germline V gene sequence: CDR1 SGHAT, CDR2 FQNNGV. The source is a human donor who received an intestinal transplant. The sample consisted of unstimulated CD4+ T cells sorted from spleen or lymph node cells, taken before intestinal transplant. This chain links TRBV11-2 with TRBJ2-7; no clear D. Here the CDR3 DNA reads TGTGCCAGCAGCTTAGAGGGCTTCTCCTACGAGCAGTACTTC. This codes for CASSLEGFSYEQYF.